The sequence of this TCR beta chain was determined in a study of cytomegalovirus exposure and HLA in healthy donors. Overall study context: One earlier analysis, a look at roughly 180 million T cells, found about 110 million unique TCR beta sequences.

CDR3 size: 13 residues. The germline gives CDR1 KGHSH, CDR2 LQKENI. V was pared by 6 bases and J by 1 base, with 9 bases between. 13 Jbeta primers and 60 Vbeta primers were used for the PCR. Profiled with immunoSEQ multiplex PCR; TCRdb holds only in-frame clones, not every one. Seen here are 130,000 or so clones, roughly four fifths observed once, and the top ten hold more than 2.5%. Healthy bone marrow donors made up the cohort. As concerns this clone: Its specificity is not known.

Study-wide findings and caveats: In a later analysis, TCR beta V- and J-gene trimming was associated with a missense DCLRE1C variant.

The chain is built from TRBV18 and TRBJ1-1, with D unresolved. The sequence was collected from a young man in good health and CMV-seropositive. Sample: PBMCs. The chain's CDR3 is CASSPVANTEAFF. Here the CDR3 DNA reads TGTGCCAGCTCCCCTGTGGCGAACACTGAAGCTTTCTTT.